Following are 10 T cell receptor beta chains from one sample sequenced in a study of cytomegalovirus exposure and HLA in healthy donors. The PCR ran on 60 Vbeta and 13 Jbeta primers. The repertoire was sequenced with immunoSEQ multiplex PCR; TCRdb's copy has only in-frame clones and lacks some. The sample has a few hundred thousand clones, about 89% seen once. The sequenced sample consisted of PBMCs. Source of these receptors: a woman aged 18-29 years in good health and CMV-seronegative.

V gene TRBV2 combines with J gene TRBJ1-4, with D unresolved. The CDR3 has 14 residues. The V gene lost 2 bases and the J gene lost 3 bases, with 7 bases spanning the gap. CDR1 is SNHLY, CDR2 FYNNEI, per germline. The CDR3 nucleotides read TGTGCCAGCAGTGAACGGGGTTCTAATGAAAAACTGTTTTTT. Translated: CASSERGSNEKLFF. Combining the CDR3 with reference TRBV2 and TRBJ1-4 gives the whole variable domain EPEVTQTPSHQVTQMGQEVILRCVPISNHLYFYWYRQILGQKVEFLVSFYNNEISEKSEIFDDQFSVERPDGSNFTLKIRSTKLEDSAMYFCASSERGSNEKLFFGSGTQLSVL.

V is TRBV19 and J is TRBJ2-3; TRBD2 matches 8 bases. Germline loops: CDR1 LNHDA, CDR2 SQIVND (reference sequence). CDR3 size: 17 residues. The V segment lost 7 bases and the J segment 0 bases; nucleotides outside the gene matches: 12. This CDR3 is CASNPAGATFSTDTQYF. CDR3 in DNA: TGTGCCAGTAATCCAGCGGGGGCCACCTTTAGCACAGATACGCAGTATTTT.

In the case of this clone: A junction end diverges from the germline sequence, so it may reflect a read error. V is TRBV7-9 and J is TRBJ1-4; D not certain. Per germline, CDR1 SEHNR and CDR2 FQNEAQ (reference sequence). The CDR3 runs to 12 residues. DNA of the CDR3: TGTTCCAGCAGCTCCGGGGATGAAAAACTGTTTTTT. This encodes CSSSSGDEKLFF.

The CDR3, as DNA: TGTGCTAGTGGGGATGGCCGACATGGATACACTGAAGCTTTCTTT. It encodes CASGDGRHGYTEAFF. This rearrangement joins TRBV12-5 to TRBJ1-1; no firm D call. CDR1 and CDR2 from the germline V gene are LGHNT and FRNRAP. The CDR3 sequence is 15 residues long. V lost 6 bases to trimming and J lost 3 bases, with 17 bases between them.

The chain carries TRBV19 and TRBJ1-1; D is possibly TRBD1 (5 bases). Trimming stripped 7 bases from V and 11 bases from J, with 14 bases between. The CDR3 has 11 amino acids. Germline V gene data show CDR1 as LNHDA and CDR2 as SQIVND (reference sequence). The CDR3 DNA reads as TGTGCCAGTACATGGTCGGGGGATGCTTTCTTT. Translation gives CASTWSGDAFF.

The chain carries TRBV5-1 and TRBJ2-1; 9 nucleotides agree with TRBD2. The CDR3 loop spans 15 amino acids. V lost 2 bases, J lost 6 bases, and 6 bases stayed unmatched. Germline V gene lookup returns CDR1 SGHRS and CDR2 YFSETQ. In nucleotides, the CDR3 is TGCGCCAGCAGCTTAGCGGGAGGCAATCGCAATGAGCAGTTCTTC. Translation: CASSLAGGNRNEQFF.

DNA for the CDR3: TGTGCCAGCAGCCCCCAGGGGACGTTAAACACTGAAGCTTTCTTT. This sequence encodes CASSPQGTLNTEAFF. The genes are TRBV5-4 and TRBJ1-1; the D gene is possibly TRBD1 (6 bases). Germline CDR1 reads SGHNT; CDR2 reads YYREEE (reference sequence). CDR3 size: 15 residues. Trimming took off 4 bases at V and 2 bases at J, with 15 bases between the two ends. Drawing the rest from reference TRBV5-4 and TRBJ1-1, the complete variable domain is ETGVTQSPTHLIKTRGQQVTLRCSSQSGHNTVSWYQQALGQGPQFIFQYYREEENGRGNFPPRFSGLQFPNYSSELNVNALELDDSALYLCASSPQGTLNTEAFFGQGTRLTVV.

This clone has just one count. This CDR3 is CASSLERYNEQFF. The CDR3 DNA sequence: TGTGCCAGCAGCTTAGAGAGGTACAATGAGCAGTTCTTC. The gene calls are TRBV7-2 and TRBJ2-1, with no clear D. Germline CDR1 and CDR2: SGHTA and FQGNSA. Trimming took off 1 base at V and 4 bases at J, with 5 bases between the two ends. The CDR3 is made up of 13 amino acids. Full variable domain (remainder filled in from reference TRBV7-2 and TRBJ2-1): GAGVSQSPSNKVTEKGKDVELRCDPISGHTALYWYRQSLGQGLEFLIYFQGNSAPDKSGLPSDRFSAERTGGSVSTLTIQRTQQEDSAVYLCASSLERYNEQFFGPGTRLTVL.

This clone turned up a few times. The rearrangement links TRBV6-5 to TRBJ1-1, with D maybe TRBD1 (5 bases). In germline, CDR1 is MNHEY, CDR2 SVGAGI. Trimming stripped 1 base from V and 4 bases from J, with 10 bases between. This CDR3 is 14 amino acids long. The CDR3 sequence: CASSYLGGSTEAFF. The CDR3 bases are TGTGCCAGCAGTTACTTGGGGGGGTCCACTGAAGCTTTCTTT.

As to this clone: A junction end diverges from the germline sequence, so it may reflect a read error. The V call is TRBV9, the J call TRBJ2-2; D might be TRBD2 (5 bases). This CDR3 contains 15 residues. The germline gives CDR1 SGDLS, CDR2 YYNGEE. In DNA form, the CDR3 reads TGTGCGAGCACACCTGGCGGGTCCGTCGCCCGGGAGCTGTTTTTT. As protein: CASTPGGSVARELFF. Full variable domain (missing parts from reference TRBV9 and TRBJ2-2): DSGVTQTPKHLITATGQRVTLRCSPRSGDLSVYWYQQSLDQGLQFLIQYYNGEERAKGNILERFSAQQFPDLHSELNLSSLELGDSALYFCASTPGGSVARELFFGEGSRLTVL.